Detailed here is one TCR beta chain. Germline-derived CDR1 and CDR2 are SGHTA and FQGNSA. V lost 10 bases and J 4 bases, leaving 13 bases between the germline ends. There are 13 residues in the CDR3. This sample is drawn from a study of blood T cell repertoires in COVID-19. The wider study: Sources were T cells, B-cell-depleted T cells, or PBMCs; the material itself was cDNA or gDNA.

As processed by the authors: Amplification with reference gene primers provided the estimates of nucleated cell counts. Sequencing was performed with immunoSEQ multiplex PCR; in TCRdb, only in-frame clones are kept and a portion is missing. V, J and clone size were drawn from that table, and D and trimming were deduced from the DNA. The sample lists some 250,000 clones; 88% were seen once. The chain is built from TRBV7-2 and TRBJ2-2; weak D call: TRBD2 (6 bases). The receptor's source is a middle-aged woman who had recovered from COVID-19. Input material: peripheral blood. CDR3 bases: TGTGCCACCGCCCCGGGGGTCACCGGGGAGCTGTTTTTT. Amino acids: CATAPGVTGELFF. The variable domain in full, with the rest retrieved from reference TRBV7-2 and TRBJ2-2, is GAGVSQSPSNKVTEKGKDVELRCDPISGHTALYWYRQSLGQGLEFLIYFQGNSAPDKSGLPSDRFSAERTGGSVSTLTIQRTQQEDSAVYLCATAPGVTGELFFGEGSRLTVL.